This entry lists 7 T cell receptor beta chains sequenced from one sample in a study of cytomegalovirus exposure and HLA in healthy donors. The repertoire was sequenced with immunoSEQ multiplex PCR; TCRdb's copy has only in-frame clones and lacks some. The profile shows tens of thousands of clones, 85% to 95% of them singletons. The sample taken for sequencing was PBMCs. The receptor set was obtained from a man between 18 and 29 years old in good health and CMV-seronegative.

The gene calls are TRBV19 and TRBJ2-2; D possibly corresponds to TRBD1 (5 bases). The CDR3 contains 13 residues. Germline values: CDR1 LNHDA, CDR2 SQIVND (reference sequence). The V end lost 5 bases, the J end lost 1 base, and 5 bases lay between the germline ends. The CDR3 spells CASSDRNTGELFF. The CDR3 nucleotides read TGTGCCAGTAGTGACAGGAACACCGGGGAGCTGTTTTTT.

The chain links TRBV2 to TRBJ2-3, with unresolved D. The V gene lost 6 bases and the J gene lost 3 bases, with 13 bases spanning the gap. In germline, CDR1 is SNHLY, CDR2 FYNNEI. This CDR3 region has 14 residues. The DNA of the CDR3 is TGTGCCAGCAGGGAACTACCCCAAACAGATACGCAGTATTTT. As protein: CASRELPQTDTQYF.

V gene TRBV5-1 combines with J gene TRBJ2-7; tentative D call: TRBD1 (6 bases). There are 14 residues in the CDR3. V was cut by 4 bases and J by 4 bases, with 15 bases left in between. Germline values: CDR1 SGHRS, CDR2 YFSETQ. The CDR3 loop is CASSVGQIGYEQYF. As DNA, the CDR3 is TGCGCCAGCAGCGTCGGACAGATCGGGTACGAGCAGTACTTC. Combining the CDR3 with reference TRBV5-1 and TRBJ2-7 gives the whole variable domain KAGVTQTPRYLIKTRGQQVTLSCSPISGHRSVSWYQQTPGQGLQFLFEYFSETQRNKGNFPGRFSGRQFSNSRSEMNVSTLELGDSALYLCASSVGQIGYEQYFGPGTRLTVT.

The chain couples TRBV10-1 to TRBJ2-5, with a weak D call TRBD2 (5 bases). The CDR3 loop spans 13 amino acids. Germline V gene data show CDR1 as WNHNN and CDR2 as SYGVQD (reference sequence). Between the trimmed V and J ends, which lost 2 bases and 3 bases, there was a span of 7 bases. The CDR3 DNA reads TGCGCCAGCAGTGAGCCGGGGAAAGAGACCCAGTACTTC. Translated: CASSEPGKETQYF.

A few counts support this clone. V usage is TRBV10-3 and J usage is TRBJ2-3, with 8 bases aligning to TRBD1. Unmatched junction bases numbered 23, after V lost 4 bases and J lost 2 bases. This CDR3 comprises 21 residues. The germline V gene encodes CDR1 ENHRY and CDR2 SYGVKD. The CDR3 DNA follows: TGTGCCATCAGTGGAAGAAGACAGGGGAGCCCTACGAAGGAGACCACAGATACGCAGTATTTT. Residues: CAISGRRQGSPTKETTDTQYF.

The chain is built from TRBV6-1 and TRBJ1-2; 8 bases line up with TRBD1. This CDR3 region has 15 residues. CDR1 and CDR2 (germline): MNHNS, SASEGT. The V gene end was trimmed by 5 bases and the J gene end by 3 bases; junction bases not matched to a gene: 8. CDR3 DNA: TGTGCCAGCAGTACGATTCAGGGGGCGGACTATGGCTACACCTTC. As protein: CASSTIQGADYGYTF.

The chain carries TRBV5-1 and TRBJ2-3; 11 nucleotides line up with TRBD2. Germline trimming cut 2 bases from V and 5 bases from J; bases unmatched to any gene: 7. The CDR3 runs 16 residues. Germline V gene sequence: CDR1 SGHRS, CDR2 YFSETQ. The CDR3 spells CASSFPLAGAGDTQYF. The DNA of the CDR3 is TGCGCCAGCAGCTTCCCACTAGCGGGGGCGGGAGATACGCAGTATTTT. Full variable domain (missing parts from reference TRBV5-1 and TRBJ2-3): KAGVTQTPRYLIKTRGQQVTLSCSPISGHRSVSWYQQTPGQGLQFLFEYFSETQRNKGNFPGRFSGRQFSNSRSEMNVSTLELGDSALYLCASSFPLAGAGDTQYFGPGTRLTVL.